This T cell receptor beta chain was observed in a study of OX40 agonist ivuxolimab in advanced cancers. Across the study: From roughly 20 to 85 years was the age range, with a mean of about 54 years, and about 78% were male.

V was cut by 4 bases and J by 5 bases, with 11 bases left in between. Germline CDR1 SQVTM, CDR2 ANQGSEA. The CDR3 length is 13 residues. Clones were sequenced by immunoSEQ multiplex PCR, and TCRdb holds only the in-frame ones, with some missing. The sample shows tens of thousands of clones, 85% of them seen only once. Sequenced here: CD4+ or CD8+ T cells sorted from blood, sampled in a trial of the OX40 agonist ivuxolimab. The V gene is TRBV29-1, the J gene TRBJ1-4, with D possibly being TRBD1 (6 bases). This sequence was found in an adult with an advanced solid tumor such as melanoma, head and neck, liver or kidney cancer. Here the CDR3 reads CSVGGRGNEKLFF. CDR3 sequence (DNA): TGCAGCGTTGGGGGCAGGGGAAATGAAAAACTGTTTTTT.